The sequence of this T cell receptor beta chain was determined in a study of shared clonotypes between healthy human individuals. The protocol was immunoSEQ multiplex PCR, while the TCRdb copy is restricted to in-frame clones and leaves out a portion. The table lists about 1 million clones, more than 60% of them singletons, with approximately 1.5% in the top ten. The CDR3 consists of 13 residues. CDR1 is SGHTA, CDR2 FQGNSA, per germline. V was shortened by 5 bases and J by 4 bases, with 9 bases between the two germline ends. As to this clone: The sample has other DNA sequences that encode this CDR3 too.

The chain combines TRBV7-2 with TRBJ1-5, with D possibly matching TRBD1 (6 bases). Source material: memory CD4+ T cells sorted from blood. The subset was: CD45RA-negative fraction. The TCR was taken from a man between 18 and 35 years old in good health. The CDR3 bases are TGTGCCAGCAGCCCGGACAGTAATCAGCCCCAGCATTTT. As protein: CASSPDSNQPQHF. The whole variable domain, filled in from reference TRBV7-2 and TRBJ1-5, reads GAGVSQSPSNKVTEKGKDVELRCDPISGHTALYWYRQSLGQGLEFLIYFQGNSAPDKSGLPSDRFSAERTGGSVSTLTIQRTQQEDSAVYLCASSPDSNQPQHFGDGTRLSIL.